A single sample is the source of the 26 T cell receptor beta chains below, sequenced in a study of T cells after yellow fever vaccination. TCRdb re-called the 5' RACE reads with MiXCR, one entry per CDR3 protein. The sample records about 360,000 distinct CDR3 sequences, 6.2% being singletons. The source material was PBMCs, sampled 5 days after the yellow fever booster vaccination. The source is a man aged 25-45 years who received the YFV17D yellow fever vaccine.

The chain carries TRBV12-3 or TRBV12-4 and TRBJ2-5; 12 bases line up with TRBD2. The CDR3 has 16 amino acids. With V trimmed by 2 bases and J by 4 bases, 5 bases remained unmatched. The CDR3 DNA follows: TGTGCCAGCAGTTTACGCCTAGCGGGAGGGAGAGAGACCCAGTACTTC. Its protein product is CASSLRLAGGRETQYF.

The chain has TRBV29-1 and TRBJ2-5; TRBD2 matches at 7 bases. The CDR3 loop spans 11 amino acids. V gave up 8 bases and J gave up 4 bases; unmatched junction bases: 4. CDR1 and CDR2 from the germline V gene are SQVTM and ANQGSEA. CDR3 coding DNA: TGCAGCTTATTAGCGGGAGAGACCCAGTACTTC. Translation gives CSLLAGETQYF.

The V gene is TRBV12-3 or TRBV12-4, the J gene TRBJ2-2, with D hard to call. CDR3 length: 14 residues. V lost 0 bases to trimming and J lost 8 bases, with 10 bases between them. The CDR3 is CASSLATLGGELFF. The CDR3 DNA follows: TGTGCCAGCAGTTTAGCTACCCTCGGGGGGGAGCTGTTTTTT.

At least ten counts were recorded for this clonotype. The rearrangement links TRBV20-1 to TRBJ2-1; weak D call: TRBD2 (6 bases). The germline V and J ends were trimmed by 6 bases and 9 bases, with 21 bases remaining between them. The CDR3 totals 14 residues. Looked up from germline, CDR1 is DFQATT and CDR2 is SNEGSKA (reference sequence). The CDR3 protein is CSARDGTLFSEQFF. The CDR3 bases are TGCAGTGCACGAGACGGGACTTTATTTTCTGAGCAGTTCTTC.

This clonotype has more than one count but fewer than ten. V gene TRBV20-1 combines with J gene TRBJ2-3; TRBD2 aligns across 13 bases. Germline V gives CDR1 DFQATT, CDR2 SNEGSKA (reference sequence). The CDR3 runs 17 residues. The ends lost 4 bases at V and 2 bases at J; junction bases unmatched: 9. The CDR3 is CSAMTRLAGGVTDTQYF. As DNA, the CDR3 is TGCAGTGCTATGACCCGACTAGCGGGAGGAGTCACAGATACGCAGTATTTT.

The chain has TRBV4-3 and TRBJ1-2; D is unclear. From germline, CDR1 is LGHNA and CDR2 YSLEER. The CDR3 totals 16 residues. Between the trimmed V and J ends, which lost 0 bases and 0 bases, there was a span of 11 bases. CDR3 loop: CASSQDPRRANYGYTF. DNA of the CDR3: TGCGCCAGCAGCCAAGATCCCCGGCGAGCTAACTATGGCTACACCTTC.

Here the CDR3 DNA reads TGTGCCAGCAGTACCCACAGGGGTACTGGGGCCAACGTCCTGACTTTC. Its translation is CASSTHRGTGANVLTF. The V call is TRBV27, the J call TRBJ2-6, with 7 bases aligning to TRBD1. Trimming removed 5 bases from V and 2 bases from J; junction bases left unmatched: 6. In germline, CDR1 is MNHEY, CDR2 SMNVEV (reference sequence). This CDR3 spans 16 amino acids.

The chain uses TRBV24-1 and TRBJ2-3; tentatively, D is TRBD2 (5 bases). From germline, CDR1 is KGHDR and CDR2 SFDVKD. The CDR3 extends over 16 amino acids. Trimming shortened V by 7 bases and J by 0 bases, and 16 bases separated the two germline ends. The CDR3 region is CATSAKGGGSTDTQYF. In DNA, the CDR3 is TGTGCCACCAGCGCGAAGGGCGGCGGGAGCACAGATACGCAGTATTTT.

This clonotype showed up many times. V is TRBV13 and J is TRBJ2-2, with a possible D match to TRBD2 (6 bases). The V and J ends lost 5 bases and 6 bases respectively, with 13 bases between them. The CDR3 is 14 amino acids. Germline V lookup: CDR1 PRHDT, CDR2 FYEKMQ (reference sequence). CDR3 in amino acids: CASSPRRASGELFF. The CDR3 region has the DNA TGTGCCAGCAGCCCGCGGAGGGCGTCCGGGGAGCTGTTTTTT.

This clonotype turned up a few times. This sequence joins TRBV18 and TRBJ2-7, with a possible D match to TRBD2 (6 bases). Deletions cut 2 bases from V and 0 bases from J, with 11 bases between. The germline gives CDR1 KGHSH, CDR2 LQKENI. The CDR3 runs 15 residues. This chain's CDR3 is CASSPTSTGSYEQYF. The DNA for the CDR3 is TGTGCCAGCTCACCAACTAGCACGGGCTCCTACGAGCAGTACTTC.

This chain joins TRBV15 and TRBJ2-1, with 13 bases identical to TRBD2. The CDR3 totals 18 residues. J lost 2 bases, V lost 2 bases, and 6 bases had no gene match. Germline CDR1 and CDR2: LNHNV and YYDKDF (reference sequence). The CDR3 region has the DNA TGTGCCACCAGCAGACGACCCACTAGCGGGAGGGCCTACAATGAGCAGTTCTTC. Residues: CATSRRPTSGRAYNEQFF.

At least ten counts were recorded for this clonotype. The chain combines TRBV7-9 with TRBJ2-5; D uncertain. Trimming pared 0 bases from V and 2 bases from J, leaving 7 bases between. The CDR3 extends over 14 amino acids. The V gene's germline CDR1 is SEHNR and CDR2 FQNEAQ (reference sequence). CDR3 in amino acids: CASSLAVLQETQYF. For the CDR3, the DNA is TGTGCCAGCAGCTTAGCGGTCTTACAAGAGACCCAGTACTTC.

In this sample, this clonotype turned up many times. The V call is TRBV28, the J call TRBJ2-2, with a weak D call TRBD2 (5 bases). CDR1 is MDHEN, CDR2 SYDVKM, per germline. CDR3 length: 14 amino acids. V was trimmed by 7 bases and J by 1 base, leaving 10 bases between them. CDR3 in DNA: TGTGCCAGCAAATTGGCGGGGAACACCGGGGAGCTGTTTTTT. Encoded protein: CASKLAGNTGELFF.

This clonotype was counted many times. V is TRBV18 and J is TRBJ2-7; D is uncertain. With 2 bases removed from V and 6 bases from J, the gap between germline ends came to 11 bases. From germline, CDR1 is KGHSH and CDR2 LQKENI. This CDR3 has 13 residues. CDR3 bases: TGTGCCAGCTCACCATACGAGGACGCCGAGCAGTACTTC. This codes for CASSPYEDAEQYF.

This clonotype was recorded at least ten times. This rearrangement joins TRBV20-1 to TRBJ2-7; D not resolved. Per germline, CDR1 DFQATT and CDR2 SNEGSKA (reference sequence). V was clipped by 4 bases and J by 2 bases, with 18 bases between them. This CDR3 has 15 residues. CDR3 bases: TGCAGTGCTACGTATGGTGGCTTTCCAACCTACGAGCAGTACTTC. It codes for CSATYGGFPTYEQYF.

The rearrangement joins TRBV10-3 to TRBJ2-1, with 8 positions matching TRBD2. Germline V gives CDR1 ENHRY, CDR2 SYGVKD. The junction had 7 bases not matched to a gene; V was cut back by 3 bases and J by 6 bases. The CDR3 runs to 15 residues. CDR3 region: CAISDQSGGGNEQFF. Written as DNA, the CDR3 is TGTGCCATCAGTGATCAATCGGGGGGGGGCAATGAGCAGTTCTTC.

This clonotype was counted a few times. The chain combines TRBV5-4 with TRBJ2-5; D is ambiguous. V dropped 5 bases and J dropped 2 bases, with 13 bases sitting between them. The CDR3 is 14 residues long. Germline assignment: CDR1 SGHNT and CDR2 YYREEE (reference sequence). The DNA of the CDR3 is TGTGCCAGCAGGCCGGCGACTTCGCAAGAGACCCAGTACTTC. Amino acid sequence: CASRPATSQETQYF. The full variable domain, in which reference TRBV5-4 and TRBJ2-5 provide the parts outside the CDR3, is ETGVTQSPTHLIKTRGQQVTLRCSSQSGHNTVSWYQQALGQGPQFIFQYYREEENGRGNFPPRFSGLQFPNYSSELNVNALELDDSALYLCASRPATSQETQYFGPGTRLLVL.

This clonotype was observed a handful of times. As DNA, the CDR3 is TGTGCCAGCAGCTTACTCCCTCGCGGGAGGGGAAAATCCTACGAGCAGTACTTC. It is translated as CASSLLPRGRGKSYEQYF. The rearrangement uses TRBV7-3 and TRBJ2-7; 9 bases map to TRBD2. V lost 2 bases, J lost 1 base, and 12 bases stayed unmatched. CDR1 and CDR2 from the germline V gene are SGHTA and FQGTGA. This CDR3 is 18 amino acids long.

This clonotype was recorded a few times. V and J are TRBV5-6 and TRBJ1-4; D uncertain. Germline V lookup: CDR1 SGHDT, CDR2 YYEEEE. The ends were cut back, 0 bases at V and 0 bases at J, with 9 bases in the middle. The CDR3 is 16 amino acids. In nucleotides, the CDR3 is TGTGCCAGCAGCTTGGTCGCCGAATCAACTAATGAAAAACTGTTTTTT. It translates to CASSLVAESTNEKLFF.

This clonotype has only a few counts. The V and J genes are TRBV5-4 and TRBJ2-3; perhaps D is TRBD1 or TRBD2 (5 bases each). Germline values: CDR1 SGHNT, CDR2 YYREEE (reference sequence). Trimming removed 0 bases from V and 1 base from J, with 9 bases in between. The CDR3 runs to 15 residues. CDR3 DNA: TGTGCCAGCAGCTTGGGGGGACCTGGCACAGATACGCAGTATTTT. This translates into CASSLGGPGTDTQYF.

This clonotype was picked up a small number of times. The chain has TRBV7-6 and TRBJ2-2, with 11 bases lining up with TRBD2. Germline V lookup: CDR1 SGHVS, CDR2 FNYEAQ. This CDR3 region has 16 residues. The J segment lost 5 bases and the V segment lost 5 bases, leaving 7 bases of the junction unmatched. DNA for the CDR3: TGTGCCAGCAGCCTCGGGACTAGCGGAAAAACCGGGGAGCTGTTTTTT. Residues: CASSLGTSGKTGELFF.

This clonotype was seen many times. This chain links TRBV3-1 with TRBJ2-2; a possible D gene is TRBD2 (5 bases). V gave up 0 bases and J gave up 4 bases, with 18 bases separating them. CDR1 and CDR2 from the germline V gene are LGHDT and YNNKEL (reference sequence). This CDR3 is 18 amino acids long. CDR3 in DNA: TGTGCCAGCAGCCAAGACCCCAGACTACAACGGGGCACCGGGGAGCTGTTTTTT. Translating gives CASSQDPRLQRGTGELFF.

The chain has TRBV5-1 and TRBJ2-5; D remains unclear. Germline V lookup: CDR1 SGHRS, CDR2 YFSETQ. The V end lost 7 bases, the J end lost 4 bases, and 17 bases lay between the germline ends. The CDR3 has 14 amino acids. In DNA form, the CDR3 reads TGCGCCAGCGGCTCCTCCTTGGCGCCAGAGACCCAGTACTTC. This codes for CASGSSLAPETQYF. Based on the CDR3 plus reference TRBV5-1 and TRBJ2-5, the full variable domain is KAGVTQTPRYLIKTRGQQVTLSCSPISGHRSVSWYQQTPGQGLQFLFEYFSETQRNKGNFPGRFSGRQFSNSRSEMNVSTLELGDSALYLCASGSSLAPETQYFGPGTRLLVL.

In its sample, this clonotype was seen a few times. CDR3 amino acids: CASSYSTSADHRYNEQFF. The CDR3 coding sequence is TGTGCCAGCAGTTACTCGACAAGCGCAGATCATAGGTACAATGAGCAGTTCTTC. This chain connects TRBV6-2 or TRBV6-3 to TRBJ2-1, with D hard to call. The CDR3 covers 18 residues. The V end was cut by 0 bases, the J end by 4 bases, with 19 bases between. The germline V gene has CDR1 MNHEY and CDR2 SVGEGT.

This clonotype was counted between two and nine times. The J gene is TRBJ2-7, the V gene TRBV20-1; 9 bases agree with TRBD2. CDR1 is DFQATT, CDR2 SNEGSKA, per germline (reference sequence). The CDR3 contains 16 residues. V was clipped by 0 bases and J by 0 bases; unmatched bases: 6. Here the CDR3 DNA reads TGCAGTGCTAGAGATCCGGCTAGCGGGGACTCCTACGAGCAGTACTTC. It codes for CSARDPASGDSYEQYF.

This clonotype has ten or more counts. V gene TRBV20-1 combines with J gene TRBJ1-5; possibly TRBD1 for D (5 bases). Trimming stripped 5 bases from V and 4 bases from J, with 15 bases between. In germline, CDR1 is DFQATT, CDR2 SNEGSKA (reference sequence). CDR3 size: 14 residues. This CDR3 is CSALPGRVNQPQHF. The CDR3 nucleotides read TGCAGTGCTCTCCCGGGACGGGTTAATCAGCCCCAGCATTTT.